This T cell receptor beta chain was sequenced in a study of OX40 agonist ivuxolimab in advanced cancers. Broader study findings: Certain nonresponders likewise exhibited a low normalized T-cell clonal expansion. It was not determined which antigens were specifically recognized by the peripheral T cells that had undergone clonal expansion.

Germline CDR1 is LGHNA and CDR2 is YSLEER. The CDR3 contains 15 residues. Trimming took 4 bases from V and 5 from J; bases not matched to a gene: 7. Libraries were prepared by immunoSEQ multiplex PCR; TCRdb keeps only in-frame clonotypes and omits some of them. The table shows some 73,000 clones, with 85% to 90% occurring only once. Patients had blood sampled at baseline and again on cycle 4 day 1 and cycle 7 day 1. This clone was recorded only once. Antigen unknown. Specimen: CD4+ or CD8+ T cells sorted from blood, collected in a trial of the OX40 agonist ivuxolimab. The TCR comes from an adult with an advanced solid tumor such as melanoma, head and neck, liver or kidney cancer. The rearrangement joins TRBV4-3 to TRBJ2-2; 7 bases line up with TRBD2. CDR3 region: CASSRASGVTGELFF. In DNA, the CDR3 is TGCGCCAGCAGCCGAGCGAGCGGGGTTACCGGGGAGCTGTTTTTT.